This note documents a single T cell receptor (beta chain) sequence. Its target is not known. A second PCR of about 7 to 12 cycles used a sample-barcoded 5' primer and a J-beta primer mix. Every cDNA molecule carried a tag from a template-switch adaptor bearing 12 random nucleotides. TCRdb independently ran MiXCR on the 5' RACE reads; one entry per CDR3 protein. The sample has hundreds of thousands of distinct CDR3 sequences; about 54% are singletons. These data belong to a study of blood T cells in healthy people across ages. Findings and caveats of the study: Observed TCR beta diversity showed a strong correlation with the percentage of naive T cells as measured by flow cytometry.

The length of the CDR3 is 16 residues. From germline, CDR1 is MNHNY and CDR2 SVGAGI (reference sequence). Trimming shortened V by 0 bases and J by 1 base, and 11 bases separated the two germline ends. Every sample gave at least 5 micrograms of total RNA when it was extracted. This TCR derives from a man aged 55 to 70 in good health. Sequencing was done on a sample of blood. This chain connects TRBV6-6 to TRBJ2-3; D assignment may be TRBD1 or TRBD2 (5 bases each). As DNA, the CDR3 is TGTGCCAGCAGTTACTCGATTTTGGGGGGCACAGATACGCAGTATTTT. Amino acid sequence: CASSYSILGGTDTQYF.